The 3 T cell receptor beta chains listed next were all sequenced from one sample in a study of blood T cells in healthy people across ages (dated by TCRdb to between 2014 and 2017). To prepare the library, 5' RACE was applied. Instrument used: Illumina HiSeq 2500. A second roughly 7 to 11 cycle PCR used a sample-barcoded 5' primer and a J-beta primer mix. TCRdb redid the processing of the public reads, applying fastp at Q25 and MiXCR, and retained in-frame beta chains. Duplicate CDR3 protein sequences are folded into a single record with the most common DNA and genes. The sample table records around 820,000 distinct CDR3 sequences; roughly 25% of these occur just once. The leading ten clones occupy approximately 4% of the sample. The sample also formed part of further work on T cells of mothers and their children.

The material sequenced was blood. These receptors were obtained from a boy younger than 18 in good health.

This clonotype turned up a few times. The rearrangement links TRBV13 to TRBJ2-1; D is perhaps TRBD1 (6 bases). The DNA matches TRBJ2-7 better at its end, which makes the J call doubtful. The CDR3 has 14 amino acids. Germline loops: CDR1 PRHDT, CDR2 FYEKMQ (reference sequence). The CDR3 protein is CASSLGVQGYEQYF. The CDR3 bases are TGTGCCAGCAGCTTAGGGGTACAGGGCTACGAGCAGTACTTC.

The chain has TRBV12-3 or TRBV12-4 and TRBJ2-2; 9 bases agree with TRBD1. The CDR3 has 18 residues. V lost 3 bases to trimming and J lost 2 bases; unmatched junction nucleotides: 10. The CDR3 DNA follows: TGTGCCAGCAGTTTCCATCCGATACAGGGGGCAAACACCGGGGAGCTGTTTTTT. Translated, it gives CASSFHPIQGANTGELFF.

CDR3 protein: CASSGSTFNRETQYF. In DNA, the CDR3 is TGTGCCAGCAGCGGTAGTACTTTCAATCGAGAGACCCAGTACTTC. The chain carries TRBV9 and TRBJ2-5, with D hard to call. CDR1 SGDLS and CDR2 YYNGEE come from the germline V gene. Trimming removed 3 bases from V and 4 bases from J, with 16 bases in between. This CDR3 has 15 amino acids.